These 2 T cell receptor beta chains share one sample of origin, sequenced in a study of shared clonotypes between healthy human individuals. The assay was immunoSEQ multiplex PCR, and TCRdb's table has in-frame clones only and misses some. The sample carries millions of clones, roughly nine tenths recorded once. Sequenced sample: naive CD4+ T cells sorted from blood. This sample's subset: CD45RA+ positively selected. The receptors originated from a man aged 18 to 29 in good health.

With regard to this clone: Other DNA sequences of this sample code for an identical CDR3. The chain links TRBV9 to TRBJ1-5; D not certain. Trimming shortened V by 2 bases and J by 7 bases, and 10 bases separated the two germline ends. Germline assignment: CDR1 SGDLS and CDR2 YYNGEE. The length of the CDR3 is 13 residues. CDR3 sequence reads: CASSVAGGQPQHF. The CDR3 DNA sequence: TGTGCCAGCAGCGTGGCCGGTGGCCAGCCCCAGCATTTT. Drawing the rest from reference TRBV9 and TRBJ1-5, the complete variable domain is DSGVTQTPKHLITATGQRVTLRCSPRSGDLSVYWYQQSLDQGLQFLIQYYNGEERAKGNILERFSAQQFPDLHSELNLSSLELGDSALYFCASSVAGGQPQHFGDGTRLSIL.

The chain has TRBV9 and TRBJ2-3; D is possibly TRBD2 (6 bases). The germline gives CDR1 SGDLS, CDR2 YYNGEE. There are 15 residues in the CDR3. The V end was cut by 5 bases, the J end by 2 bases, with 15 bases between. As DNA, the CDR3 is TGTGCCAGCAGTCTTGGCGGGGCTACCACAGATACGCAGTATTTT. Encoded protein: CASSLGGATTDTQYF.